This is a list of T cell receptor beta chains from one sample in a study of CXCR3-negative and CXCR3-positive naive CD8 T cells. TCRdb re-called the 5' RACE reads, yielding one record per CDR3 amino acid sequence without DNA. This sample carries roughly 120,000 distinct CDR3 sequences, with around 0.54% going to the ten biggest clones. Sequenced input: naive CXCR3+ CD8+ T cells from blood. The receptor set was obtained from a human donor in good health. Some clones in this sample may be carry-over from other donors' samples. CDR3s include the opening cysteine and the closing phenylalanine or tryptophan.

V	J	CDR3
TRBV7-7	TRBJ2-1	CASSLGVEPPGNEQFF
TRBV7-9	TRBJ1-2	CASSREDANYGYTF
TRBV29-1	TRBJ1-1	CSAQGLRTEAFF
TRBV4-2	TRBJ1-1	CASSQDPLGYTEAFF
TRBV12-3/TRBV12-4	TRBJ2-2	CASSLRGGTGELFF
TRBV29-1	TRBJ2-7	CSVGSPWTGGFEQYF
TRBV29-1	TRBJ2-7	CSVESTGNTYEQYF
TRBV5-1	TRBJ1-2	CASSFSTNYGYTF
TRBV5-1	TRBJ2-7	CASSLEAVGGYEQYF
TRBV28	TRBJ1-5	CASSSRSGVNDQPQHF
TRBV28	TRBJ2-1	CASSLGGDRRSSYNEQFF
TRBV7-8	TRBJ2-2	CASSLAFRQGEPGELFF
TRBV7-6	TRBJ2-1	CASSLIGTSNEQFF
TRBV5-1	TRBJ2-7	CASSPAGTGYEQYF
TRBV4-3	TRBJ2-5	CASSQGPTGGFETQYF
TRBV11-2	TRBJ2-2	CASSFPQDNTGELFF
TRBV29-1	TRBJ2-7	CSVGGFSYEQYF
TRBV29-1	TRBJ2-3	CSVSGGGQVDTQYF
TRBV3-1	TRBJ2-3	CASGTSGYTDTQYF
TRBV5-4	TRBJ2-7	CASSFRGNEQYF
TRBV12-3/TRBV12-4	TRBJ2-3	CASSSASGRMRGDTQYF
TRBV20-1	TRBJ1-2	CSARGPPDTNYGYTF
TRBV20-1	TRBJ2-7	CSARSITRGYEQYF
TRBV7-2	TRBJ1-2	CASSLVGDYCYTF
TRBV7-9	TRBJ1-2	CASSPTLDGDGYTF
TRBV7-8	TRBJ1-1	CASSSSGTGEGRAFF
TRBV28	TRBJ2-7	CATLSRVSYEQYF
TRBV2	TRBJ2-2	CASSEVRTGPIGELFF